This T cell receptor beta chain was captured by sequencing in a study of CD8+CD57+ T cells in acquired aplastic anemia. As for the study in general: On average, sorted CD4+ and CD8+ cells gave about 3.1 ug of DNA. Sequencing produced an average of around 10 million reads per healthy donor for CD4+ cells.

Whole-study results and caveats: Between the patient and control groups, CD8+ Simpson's diversity did not differ significantly.

The germline V gene encodes CDR1 MNHEY and CDR2 SVGEGT. V dropped 2 bases and J dropped 5 bases, with 9 bases sitting between them. The CDR3 spans 13 residues. Profiles of TCR beta VDJ and CDR3 were generated from a genomic DNA template. TCRdb redid the calling of the reads with MiXCR, one entry per CDR3 protein. The data show about 420,000 distinct CDR3 sequences, under 80% seen once. This clonotype was detected many times. The antigen is undetermined. The sequence was collected from a human donor in good health, serving as a control. The sample taken for sequencing was sorted CD4+, CD8+, or CD8+CD57+ T cells (not recorded which) from PBMCs. This chain joins TRBV6-2 or TRBV6-3 and TRBJ1-1; no reliable D call. CDR3 in amino acids: CASSYPETTEAFF. The CDR3 bases are TGTGCCAGCAGTTACCCGGAGACGACTGAAGCTTTCTTT.